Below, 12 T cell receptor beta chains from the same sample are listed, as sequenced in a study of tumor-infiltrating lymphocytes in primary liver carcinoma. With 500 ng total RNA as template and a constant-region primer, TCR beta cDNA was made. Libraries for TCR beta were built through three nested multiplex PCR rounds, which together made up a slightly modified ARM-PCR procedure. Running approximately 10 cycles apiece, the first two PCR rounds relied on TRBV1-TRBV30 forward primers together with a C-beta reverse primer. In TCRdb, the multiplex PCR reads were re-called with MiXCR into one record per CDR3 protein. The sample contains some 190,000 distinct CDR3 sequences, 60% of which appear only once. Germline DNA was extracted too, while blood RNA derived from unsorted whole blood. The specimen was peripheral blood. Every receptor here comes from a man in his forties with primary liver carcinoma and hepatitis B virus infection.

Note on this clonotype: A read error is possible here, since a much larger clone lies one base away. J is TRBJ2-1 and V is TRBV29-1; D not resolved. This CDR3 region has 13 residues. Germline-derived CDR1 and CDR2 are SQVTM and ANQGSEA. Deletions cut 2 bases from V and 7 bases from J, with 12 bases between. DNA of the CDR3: TGCAGCGTTGAAAACGGCGGAATGAATGAGCAGTTCTTC. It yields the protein CSVENGGMNEQFF.

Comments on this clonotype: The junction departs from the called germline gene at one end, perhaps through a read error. DNA of the CDR3: TGTGCCAGCAGCCAAAATCCCGGACAGGGGAATACAGGTACGCAGTATTTT. It yields the protein CASSQNPGQGNTGTQYF. The J gene is TRBJ2-3, the V gene TRBV4-2; 9 bases map to TRBD1. The CDR3 consists of 17 residues. CDR1 and CDR2 (germline): LGHNA, YNFKEQ.

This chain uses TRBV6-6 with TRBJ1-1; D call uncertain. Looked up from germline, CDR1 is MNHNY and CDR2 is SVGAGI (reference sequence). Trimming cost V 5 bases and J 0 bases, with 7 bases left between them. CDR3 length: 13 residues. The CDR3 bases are TGTGCCAGCAGTCAGAGAATGAACACTGAAGCTTTCTTT. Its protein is CASSQRMNTEAFF.

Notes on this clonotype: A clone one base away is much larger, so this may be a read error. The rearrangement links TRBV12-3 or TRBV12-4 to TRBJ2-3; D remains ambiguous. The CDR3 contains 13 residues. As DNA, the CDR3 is TGTGCCAACAGTGCGGACGGCACAGATACGCAGTATTTT. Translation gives CANSADGTDTQYF.

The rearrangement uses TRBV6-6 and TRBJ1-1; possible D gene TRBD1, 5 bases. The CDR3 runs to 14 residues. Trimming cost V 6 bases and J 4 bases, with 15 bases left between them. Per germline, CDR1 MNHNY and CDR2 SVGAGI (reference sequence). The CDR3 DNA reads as TGTGCCAGCAGCGCCTCCGGGACCGGCACTGAAGCTTTCTTT. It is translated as CASSASGTGTEAFF.

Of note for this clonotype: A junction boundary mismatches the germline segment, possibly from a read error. CDR3 in DNA: TGTGCCAGCAGCTTAATTGGTTTTAACGAGCAGCACTTC. Translating it yields CASSLIGFNEQHF. This chain connects TRBV7-9 to TRBJ2-7; D not resolved. Germline assignment: CDR1 SEHNR and CDR2 FQNEAQ (reference sequence). This CDR3 comprises 13 residues.

The CDR3, as DNA: TGTGCCAGTAGTAGCCTACAGGGGGAAAAGCAGTACTTC. As protein: CASSSLQGEKQYF. The chain has TRBV19 and TRBJ2-7; 8 bases are a match to TRBD1. Germline V gene sequence: CDR1 LNHDA, CDR2 SQIVND (reference sequence). V was pared by 4 bases and J by 8 bases, with 7 bases of the junction left unmatched. This CDR3 has 13 residues.

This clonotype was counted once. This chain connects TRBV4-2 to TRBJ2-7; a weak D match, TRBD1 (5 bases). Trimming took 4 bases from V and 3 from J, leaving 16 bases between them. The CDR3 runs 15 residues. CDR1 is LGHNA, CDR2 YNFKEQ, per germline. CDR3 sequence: CASSLDLNRGYEQYF. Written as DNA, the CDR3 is TGTGCCAGCAGCCTAGACCTCAATAGGGGCTACGAGCAGTACTTC.

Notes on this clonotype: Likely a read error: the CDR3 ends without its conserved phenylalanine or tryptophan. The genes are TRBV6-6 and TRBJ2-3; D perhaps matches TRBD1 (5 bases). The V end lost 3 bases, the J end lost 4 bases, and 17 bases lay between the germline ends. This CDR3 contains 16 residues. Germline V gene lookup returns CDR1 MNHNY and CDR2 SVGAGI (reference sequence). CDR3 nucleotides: TGTGCCAGCAGTTATATAGGGGTTCTTAATTCAGATACGCAGTATCTT. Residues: CASSYIGVLNSDTQYL.

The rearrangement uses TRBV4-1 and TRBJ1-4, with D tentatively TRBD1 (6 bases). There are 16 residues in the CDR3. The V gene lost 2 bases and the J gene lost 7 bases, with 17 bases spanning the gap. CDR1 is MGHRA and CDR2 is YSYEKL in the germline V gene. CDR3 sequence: CASSQKADARGEKLFF. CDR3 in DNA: TGCGCCAGCAGCCAAAAGGCGGACGCCAGGGGTGAAAAACTGTTTTTT.

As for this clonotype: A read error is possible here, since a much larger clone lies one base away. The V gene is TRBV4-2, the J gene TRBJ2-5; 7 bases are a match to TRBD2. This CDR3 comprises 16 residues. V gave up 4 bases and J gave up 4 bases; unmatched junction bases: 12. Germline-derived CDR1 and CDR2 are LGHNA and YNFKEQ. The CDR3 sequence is CASSRGLGGSGETQYF. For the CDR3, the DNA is TGTGCCAGCAGCCGAGGTCTCGGGGGGTCGGGAGAGACCCAGTACTTC.

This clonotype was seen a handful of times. This CDR3 reads CASLSGAAEGYTF. The CDR3 region has the DNA TGTGCCAGCCTTTCCGGGGCCGCGGAAGGCTACACCTTC. The chain is built from TRBV6-6 and TRBJ1-2, with D perhaps matching TRBD1 (5 bases). CDR3 length: 13 residues. Germline assignment: CDR1 MNHNY and CDR2 SVGAGI (reference sequence). Trimming took 8 bases from V and 8 from J, leaving 18 bases between them.